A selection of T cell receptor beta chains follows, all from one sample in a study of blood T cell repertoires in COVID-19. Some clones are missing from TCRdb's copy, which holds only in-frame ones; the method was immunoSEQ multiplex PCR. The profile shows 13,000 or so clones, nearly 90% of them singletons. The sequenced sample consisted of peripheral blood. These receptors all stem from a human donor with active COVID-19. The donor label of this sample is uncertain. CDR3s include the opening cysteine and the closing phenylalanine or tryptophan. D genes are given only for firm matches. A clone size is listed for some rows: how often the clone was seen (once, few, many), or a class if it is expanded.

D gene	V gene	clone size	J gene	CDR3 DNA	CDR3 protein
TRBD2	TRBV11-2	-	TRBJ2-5	TGTGCCAGCAGCTTAGGAGCGGGGGCGGGGGAGACCCAGTACTTC	CASSLGAGAGETQYF
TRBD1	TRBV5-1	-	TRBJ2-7	TGCGCCAGCACCAACGCCGGGACAGGGACCTACGAGCAGTACTTC	CASTNAGTGTYEQYF
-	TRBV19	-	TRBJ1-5	TGTGCCAGTAGTACCACAGGGTCGGGGCAGCCCCAGCATTTT	CASSTTGSGQPQHF
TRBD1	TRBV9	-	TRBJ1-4	TGTGCCAGCAGCGCCGGCCCGGGACAGGGGGAAAAACTGTTTTTT	CASSAGPGQGEKLFF
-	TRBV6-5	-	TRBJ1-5	TGTGCCAGCAGTCTGCTTGGGCCCAGTAATCAGCCCCAGCATTTT	CASSLLGPSNQPQHF
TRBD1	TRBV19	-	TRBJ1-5	TGTGCCAGTAGTATTACAGGGGACGTAGGCAATCAGCCCCAGCATTTT	CASSITGDVGNQPQHF
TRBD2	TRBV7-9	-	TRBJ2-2	TGTGCCACCGCGGGGGGGTTAGACACCGGGGAGCTGTTTTTT	CATAGGLDTGELFF
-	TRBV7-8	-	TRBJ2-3	TGTGCCAGCAGCCCTCGAACCGTCCTAAGCACAGATACGCAGTATTTT	CASSPRTVLSTDTQYF
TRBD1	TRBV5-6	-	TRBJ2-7	TGTGCCAGCAGCTCCCCCAGGGACAGCTCCTACGAGCAGTACTTC	CASSSPRDSSYEQYF
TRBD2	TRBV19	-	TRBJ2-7	TGTGCCAGTAGACGAACTAGCGGGGTTATCGCCGAGCAGTACTTC	CASRRTSGVIAEQYF
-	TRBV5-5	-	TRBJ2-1	TGTGCCAGCGGAAGGAGGGGGCAGGAAAGCTCCTACAATGAGCAGTTCTTC	CASGRRGQESSYNEQFF
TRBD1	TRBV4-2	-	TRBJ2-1	TGTGCCAGCAGCCAGGACAGGGTGGGCTACAATGAGCAGTTCTTC	CASSQDRVGYNEQFF
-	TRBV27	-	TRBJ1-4	TGTGCCAGCAGGCTACTTTCTGAGGAAAAACTGTTTTTT	CASRLLSEEKLFF
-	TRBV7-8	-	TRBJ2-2	TGTGCCAGCAGCGATACAGGGAATCGATGGGAGCTGTTTTTT	CASSDTGNRWELFF
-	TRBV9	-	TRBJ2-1	TGTGCCAGCAGCGTGGGACTTTTCGATGAGCAGTTCTTC	CASSVGLFDEQFF
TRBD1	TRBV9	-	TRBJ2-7	TGTGCCAGCAGCCCAACAGGGGCTGGCGAGCAGTACTTC	CASSPTGAGEQYF
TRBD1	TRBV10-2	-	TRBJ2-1	TGCGCCAGCAGGGGACAGGGGGCAGGGAATGAGCAGTTCTTC	CASRGQGAGNEQFF
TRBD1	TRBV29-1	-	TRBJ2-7	TGCAGCGTTGGCAGGGGGCGCGAGCAGTACTTC	CSVGRGREQYF
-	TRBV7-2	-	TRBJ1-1	TGTGCCAGCAGCTTCAGGGCGGGGTGGAACACTGAAGCTTTCTTT	CASSFRAGWNTEAFF
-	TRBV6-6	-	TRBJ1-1	TGTGCCAGCTCCAGACTCACTGAAGCTTTCTTT	CASSRLTEAFF
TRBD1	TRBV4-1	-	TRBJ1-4	TGCGCCAGCAGCCAAGATCGGGGGAACAGGGGTGGTGAAAAACTGTTTTTT	CASSQDRGNRGGEKLFF
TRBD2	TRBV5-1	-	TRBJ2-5	TGCGCCAGCAGCCAGGGGGTTGCTAGCGGGGGCCAAGAGACCCAGTACTTC	CASSQGVASGGQETQYF
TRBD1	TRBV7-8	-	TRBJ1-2	TGTGCCACCCAGGGGGGAGGTGGCTACACCTTC	CATQGGGGYTF
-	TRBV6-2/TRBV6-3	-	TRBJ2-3	TGTGCCAGCAGTTACAGCTATACGCAGTATTTT	CASSYSYTQYF
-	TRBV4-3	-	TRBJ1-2	TGCGCCAGCAGCCAAGTCGGGGTCTATGGCTACACCTTC	CASSQVGVYGYTF
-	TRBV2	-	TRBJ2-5	TGTGCCAGCAGCCGAGGGATTTCCCAAGAGACCCAGTACTTC	CASSRGISQETQYF
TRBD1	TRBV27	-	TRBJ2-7	TGTGCCAGCAGCCGGGACAGGGTCCCAATCCAGTACTTC	CASSRDRVPIQYF
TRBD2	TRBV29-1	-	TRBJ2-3	TGCAGCGTTGAAAAGCGGGGGGGATACACAGATACGCAGTATTTT	CSVEKRGGYTDTQYF
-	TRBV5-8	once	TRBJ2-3	TGTGCCAGCAGCTCGTACTTCAGGGCAGATACGCAGTATTTT	CASSSYFRADTQYF
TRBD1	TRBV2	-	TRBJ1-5	TGTGCCAGCAGGGCCGGGACAGCTAATCAGCCCCAGCATTTT	CASRAGTANQPQHF
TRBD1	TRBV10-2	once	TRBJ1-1	TGCGCCAGCAGACCACAGGGGGCGCACACTGAAGCTTTCTTT	CASRPQGAHTEAFF
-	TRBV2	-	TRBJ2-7	TGTGCCAGCAAACAGGGCTACGAGCAGTACTTC	CASKQGYEQYF
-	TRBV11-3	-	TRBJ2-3	TGTGCCAGCAGCCCTGGACTGACAGATACGCAGTATTTT	CASSPGLTDTQYF
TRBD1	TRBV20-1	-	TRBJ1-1	TGCAGTGCCAGTCGGACAGGGGGGAAAGCTTTCTTT	CSASRTGGKAFF
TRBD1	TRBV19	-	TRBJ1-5	TGTGCCAGTAGAACAGGGGGCGTTCAGCCCCAGCATTTT	CASRTGGVQPQHF
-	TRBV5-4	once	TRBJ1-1	TGTGCCAGCAGCGTTTTTCCGAGCATGAACACTGAAGCTTTCTTT	CASSVFPSMNTEAFF
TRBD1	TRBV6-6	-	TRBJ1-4	TGTGCCAGCAGTCTACGACAGGGAGAAAAACTGTTTTTT	CASSLRQGEKLFF
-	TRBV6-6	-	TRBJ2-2	TGTGCCAGCAGTTACTCGAGACTGAACACCGGGGAGCTGTTTTTT	CASSYSRLNTGELFF
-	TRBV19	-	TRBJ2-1	TGTGCCAGTAGTATTCAGGGGGGCAATGAGCAGTTCTTC	CASSIQGGNEQFF
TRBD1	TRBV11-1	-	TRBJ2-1	TGTGCCAGCAGCCTTAGGACAGGGGACGGCAATGAGCAGTTCTTC	CASSLRTGDGNEQFF
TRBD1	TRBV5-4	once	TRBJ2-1	TGTGCCAGCAGCTCAGGACCGGGACAGGGGACAGATGAGCAGTTCTTC	CASSSGPGQGTDEQFF
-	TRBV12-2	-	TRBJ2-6	TGTGCAAGTCGCTTTTCAAACGTCCTGACTTTC	CASRFSNVLTF
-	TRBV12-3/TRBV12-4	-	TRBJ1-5	TGTGCCAGCAAACAGGGTGGGGGACAGCCCCAGCATTTT	CASKQGGGQPQHF
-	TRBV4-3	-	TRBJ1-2	TGCGCCAGCAGCCAAGAATCGGCCCAGGGGCAGGCAGGGGGCTACACCTTC	CASSQESAQGQAGGYTF
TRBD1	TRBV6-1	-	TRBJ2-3	TGTGCCAGCAGTGAGGACAGGGCCTCCTCGAGGCAGTATTTT	CASSEDRASSRQYF
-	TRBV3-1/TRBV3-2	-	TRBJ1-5	TGTGCCAGCAGCCAAGATGGCTCCCAGCCCCAGCATTTT	CASSQDGSQPQHF